These T cell receptor beta chains were read from a single sample in a study of Ad26.COV2.S vaccination and SARS-CoV-2 variants. Assay: immunoSEQ multiplex PCR; the TCRdb copy retains only in-frame clones and omits some. Of roughly 700,000 clones in the sample, around 89% were seen once. The material sequenced was peripheral blood, taken in a trial of Ad26.COV2.S vaccine versus placebo. The receptors derive from a person between 18 and 65 years old who received the Ad26.COV2.S COVID-19 vaccine or a placebo. CDR3s leave out the opening cysteine and the closing phenylalanine or tryptophan. Fields, in order: J gene, V gene, CDR3 protein.

>TRBJ2-7|TRBV14
ASSQGASGRATYEQY
>TRBJ1-5|TRBV19
ASSIDPGRGSSSQPQH
>TRBJ1-3|TRBV2
ASTLGRGNTIY
>TRBJ1-1|TRBV4-3
ASSQDDWGTDTEAF
>TRBJ1-2|TRBV7-9
ASSPGGPDGYT
>TRBJ1-5|TRBV6-2/TRBV6-3
ASSYSPPRTNSNQPQH
>TRBJ2-2|TRBV7-2
ASSWAPGGGNTGELF
>TRBJ2-7|TRBV5-1
ASSLEPVSYEQY
>TRBJ1-1|TRBV6-5
ASSSGQWGAEAF
>TRBJ1-1|TRBV12-5
ASGDRGPDTEAF
>TRBJ1-1|TRBV10-2
ASSEQGPDTEAF
>TRBJ2-7|TRBV12-3/TRBV12-4
ASSQDTSYEQY
>TRBJ1-1|TRBV9
ASSVDRGTEAF
>TRBJ2-7|TRBV6-2/TRBV6-3
ASSYSNDRAGV
>TRBJ1-5|TRBV2
ASSGRAHQPQH
>TRBJ2-1|TRBV18
ASSPAGHEQF